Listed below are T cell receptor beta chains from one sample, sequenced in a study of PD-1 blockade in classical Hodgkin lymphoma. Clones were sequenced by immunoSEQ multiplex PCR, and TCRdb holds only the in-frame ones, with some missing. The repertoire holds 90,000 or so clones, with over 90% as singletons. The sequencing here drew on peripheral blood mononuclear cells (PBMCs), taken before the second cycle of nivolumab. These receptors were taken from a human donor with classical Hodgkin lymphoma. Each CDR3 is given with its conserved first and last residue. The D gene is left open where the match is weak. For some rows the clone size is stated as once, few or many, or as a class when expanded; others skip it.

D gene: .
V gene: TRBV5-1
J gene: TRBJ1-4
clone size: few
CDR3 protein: CASSPRGEKLFF
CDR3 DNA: TGCGCCAGCAGCCCCCGGGGGGAAAAACTGTTTTTT

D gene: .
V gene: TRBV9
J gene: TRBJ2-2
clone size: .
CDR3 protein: CASSLLRWSIPGELFF
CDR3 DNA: TGTGCCAGCAGCCTATTGAGGTGGTCTATCCCCGGGGAGCTGTTTTTT

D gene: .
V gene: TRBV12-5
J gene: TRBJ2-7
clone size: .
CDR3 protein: CASAPAATYEQYF
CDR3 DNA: TGTGCTAGTGCCCCGGCCGCAACCTACGAGCAGTACTTC

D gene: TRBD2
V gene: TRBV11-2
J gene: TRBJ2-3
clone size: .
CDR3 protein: CASSSVSGYTDTQYF
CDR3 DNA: TGTGCCAGCAGCTCCGTTAGCGGGTACACAGATACGCAGTATTTT

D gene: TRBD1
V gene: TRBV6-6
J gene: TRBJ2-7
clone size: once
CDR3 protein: CASSYTGQGDYEQYF
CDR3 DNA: TGTGCCAGCAGTTACACCGGACAGGGTGACTACGAGCAGTACTTC

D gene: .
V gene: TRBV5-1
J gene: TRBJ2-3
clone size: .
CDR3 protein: CASSPPGRGTDTQYF
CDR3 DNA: TGCGCCAGCAGCCCCCCCGGGCGGGGCACAGATACGCAGTATTTT

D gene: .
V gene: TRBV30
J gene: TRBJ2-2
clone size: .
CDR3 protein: CAWRDRRVGDTGELFF
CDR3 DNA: TGTGCCTGGAGGGACAGACGGGTGGGGGACACCGGGGAGCTGTTTTTT

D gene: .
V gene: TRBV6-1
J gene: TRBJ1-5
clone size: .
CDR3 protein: CASSESAGDPGAVSQPQHF
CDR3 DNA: TGTGCCAGCAGTGAATCGGCGGGGGACCCCGGCGCCGTATCCCAGCCCCAGCATTTT

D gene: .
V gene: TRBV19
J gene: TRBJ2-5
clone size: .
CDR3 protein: CASSIERSGTQYF
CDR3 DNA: TGTGCCAGTAGTATAGAACGCAGCGGGACCCAGTACTTC

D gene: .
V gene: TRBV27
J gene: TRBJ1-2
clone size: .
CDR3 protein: CASSLSRGGYGYTF
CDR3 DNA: TGTGCCAGCAGTTTATCTAGGGGCGGCTATGGCTACACCTTC

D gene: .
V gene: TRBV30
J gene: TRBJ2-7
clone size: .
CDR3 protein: CAWSQEGYEQYF
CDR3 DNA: TGTGCCTGGAGTCAGGAGGGCTACGAGCAGTACTTC

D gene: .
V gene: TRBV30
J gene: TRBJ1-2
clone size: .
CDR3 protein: CAWWSLGSNYGYTF
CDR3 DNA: TGTGCCTGGTGGTCGTTGGGATCCAACTATGGCTACACCTTC

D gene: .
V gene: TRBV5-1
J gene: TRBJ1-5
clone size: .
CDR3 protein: CASSLAQGGQPQHF
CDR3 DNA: TGCGCCAGCAGCTTGGCACAGGGAGGCCAGCCCCAGCATTTT

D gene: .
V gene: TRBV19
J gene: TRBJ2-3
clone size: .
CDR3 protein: CASSTNRDSDTQYF
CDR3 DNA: TGTGCCAGTAGTACTAACAGGGATTCAGATACGCAGTATTTT

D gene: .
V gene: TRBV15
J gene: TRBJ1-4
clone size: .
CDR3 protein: CATSRSGLGHEKLFF
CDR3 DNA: TGTGCCACCAGCAGATCGGGACTAGGTCATGAAAAACTGTTTTTT

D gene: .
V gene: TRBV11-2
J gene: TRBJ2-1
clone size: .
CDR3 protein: CASRRPGRDISYNEQFF
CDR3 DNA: TGTGCCAGCAGACGCCCAGGGCGGGATATCTCCTACAATGAGCAGTTCTTC

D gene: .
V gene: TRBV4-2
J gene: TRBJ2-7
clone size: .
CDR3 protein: CASSQTTLGLTYEQYF
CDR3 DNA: TGTGCCAGCAGCCAAACAACCCTAGGACTGACATACGAGCAGTACTTC

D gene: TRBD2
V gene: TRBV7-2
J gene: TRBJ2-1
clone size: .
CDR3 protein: CASSLSPPGGYYNEQFF
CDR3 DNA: TGTGCCAGCAGCTTATCCCCTCCGGGAGGCTACTACAATGAGCAGTTCTTC

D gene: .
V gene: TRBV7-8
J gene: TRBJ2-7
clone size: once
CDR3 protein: CASSLGVGAYEQYF
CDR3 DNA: TGTGCCAGCAGCTTAGGTGTGGGAGCCTACGAGCAGTACTTC

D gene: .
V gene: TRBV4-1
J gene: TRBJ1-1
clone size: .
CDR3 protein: CASRDGRPNTEAFF
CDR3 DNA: TGCGCCAGCAGAGACGGACGACCGAACACTGAAGCTTTCTTT

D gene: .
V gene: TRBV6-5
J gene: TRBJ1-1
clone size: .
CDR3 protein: CASSRQPNTEAFF
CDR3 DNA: TGTGCCAGCAGTCGACAACCGAACACTGAAGCTTTCTTT

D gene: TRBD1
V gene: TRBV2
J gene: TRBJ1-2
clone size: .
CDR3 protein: CASSGWRDSFYGYTF
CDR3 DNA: TGTGCCAGCAGTGGGTGGCGGGACAGTTTCTATGGCTACACCTTC

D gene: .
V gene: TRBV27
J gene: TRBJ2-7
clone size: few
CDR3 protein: CASRRSGSYEQYF
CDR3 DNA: TGTGCCAGCAGGCGGAGCGGATCCTACGAGCAGTACTTC

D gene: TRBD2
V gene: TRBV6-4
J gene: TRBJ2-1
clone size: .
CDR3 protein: CASSDSLADSYNEQFF
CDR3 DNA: TGTGCCAGCAGTGACTCCCTAGCGGACTCCTACAATGAGCAGTTCTTC

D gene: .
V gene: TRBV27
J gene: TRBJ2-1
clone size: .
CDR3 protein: CASMRGGEQFF
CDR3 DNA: TGTGCCAGCATGAGAGGAGGTGAGCAGTTCTTC

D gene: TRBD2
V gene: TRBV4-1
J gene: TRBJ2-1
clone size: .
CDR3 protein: CASSQHFNLLAGINNEQFF
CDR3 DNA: TGCGCCAGCAGCCAGCACTTTAACCTTCTAGCGGGGATTAACAATGAGCAGTTCTTC

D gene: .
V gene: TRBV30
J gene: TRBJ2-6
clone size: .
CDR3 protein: CAWSGGSGANVLTF
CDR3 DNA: TGTGCCTGGAGTGGGGGCTCTGGGGCCAACGTCCTGACTTTC

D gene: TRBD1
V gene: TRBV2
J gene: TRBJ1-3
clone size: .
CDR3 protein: CASSPRTGTGNTIYF
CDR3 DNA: TGTGCCAGCAGTCCCCGGACAGGGACTGGAAACACCATATATTTT

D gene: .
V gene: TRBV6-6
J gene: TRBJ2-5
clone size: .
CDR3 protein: CASSLIETQYF
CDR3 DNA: TGTGCCAGCAGTCTCATTGAGACCCAGTACTTC

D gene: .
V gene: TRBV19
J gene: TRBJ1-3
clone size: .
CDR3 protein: CASSPSSGNTIYF
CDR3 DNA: TGTGCCAGTAGCCCAAGCTCTGGAAACACCATATATTTT

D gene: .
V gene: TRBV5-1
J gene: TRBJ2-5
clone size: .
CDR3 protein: CASSLGRGQYTQTQYF
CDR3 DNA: TGCGCCAGCAGCTTGGGTCGAGGACAGTACACACAGACCCAGTACTTC

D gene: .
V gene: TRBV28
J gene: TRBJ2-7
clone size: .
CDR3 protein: CASSLGFGYRDLAAEQYF
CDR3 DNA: TGTGCCAGCAGTTTAGGGTTCGGATACAGGGACCTCGCAGCCGAGCAGTACTTC

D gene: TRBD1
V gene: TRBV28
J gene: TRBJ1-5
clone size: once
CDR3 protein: CASSLLDRVLQPQHF
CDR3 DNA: TGTGCCAGCAGTCTACTGGACAGGGTCCTTCAGCCCCAGCATTTT

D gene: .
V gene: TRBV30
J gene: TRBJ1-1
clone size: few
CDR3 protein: CAWSRGEYTEAFF
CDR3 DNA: TGTGCCTGGAGTAGGGGGGAATACACTGAAGCTTTCTTT

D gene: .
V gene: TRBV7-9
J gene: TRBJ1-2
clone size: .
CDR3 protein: CASSLRGGYGYTF
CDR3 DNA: TGTGCCAGCAGCTTAAGAGGAGGGTATGGCTACACCTTC

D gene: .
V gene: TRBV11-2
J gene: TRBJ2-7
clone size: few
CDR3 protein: CASSLDAYEQYF
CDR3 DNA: TGTGCCAGCAGCTTAGACGCGTACGAGCAGTACTTC

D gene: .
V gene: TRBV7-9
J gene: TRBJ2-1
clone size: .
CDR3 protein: CASSLNPGLQWLGEQFF
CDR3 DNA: TGTGCCAGCAGCCTTAACCCGGGACTCCAGTGGCTTGGTGAGCAGTTCTTC

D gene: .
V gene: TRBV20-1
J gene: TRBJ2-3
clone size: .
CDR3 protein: CSAEYTDTQYF
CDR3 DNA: TGCAGTGCTGAATACACAGATACGCAGTATTTT

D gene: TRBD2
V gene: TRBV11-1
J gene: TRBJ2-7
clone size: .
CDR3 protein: CASSLGTSGSYEQYF
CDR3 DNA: TGTGCCAGCAGCTTAGGGACTAGCGGTTCCTACGAGCAGTACTTC

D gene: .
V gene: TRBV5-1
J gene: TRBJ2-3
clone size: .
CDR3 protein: CASSDPGVTQYF
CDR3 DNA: TGCGCCAGCAGCGACCCCGGTGTTACGCAGTATTTT

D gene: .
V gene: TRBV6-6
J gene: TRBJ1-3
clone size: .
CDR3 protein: CASTHGVAGNTIYF
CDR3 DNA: TGTGCCAGCACCCACGGGGTTGCGGGAAACACCATATATTTT